This is a list of T cell receptor beta chains from one sample in a study of preoperative IRX-2 immunotherapy in early breast cancer. Generated by immunoSEQ multiplex PCR, the TCRdb table keeps only in-frame clones and is missing some. The repertoire holds 25,000 to 30,000 clones, 65% to 85% seen once, with roughly 3.1% in the top ten. The sample was collected from a patient treated with IRX-2 immunotherapy. These receptors were obtained from a human donor with breast cancer. Both conserved end residues are part of each CDR3. D genes are given only for firm matches. Clone sizes are given selectively: once, few, many, or a class where the clone is expanded.

d_call j_call v_call clone_size cdr3_aa cdr3_nt
TRBD2 TRBJ2-7 TRBV6-8 NA CASSPRGSGSYEQYF TGTGCCAGCAGTCCTCGGGGTAGCGGGAGTTACGAGCAGTACTTC
NA TRBJ1-1 TRBV6-8 NA CASSSYPPRRQEVETEAFF TGTGCCAGCAGCAGTTACCCCCCGCGAAGACAGGAGGTGGAGACTGAAGCTTTCTTT
NA TRBJ1-4 TRBV28 NA CASSAGGPPNEKLFF TGTGCCAGCAGTGCTGGGGGGCCCCCTAATGAAAAACTGTTTTTT
TRBD2 TRBJ2-3 TRBV11-3 few CASSFHGLAESTQYF TGTGCCAGCAGCTTTCATGGACTAGCAGAAAGTACGCAGTATTTT
NA TRBJ1-6 TRBV18 once CASSRRQDNSPLHF TGTGCCAGCTCACGCCGACAGGATAATTCACCCCTCCACTTT
TRBD2 TRBJ2-2 TRBV7-1 NA CVGTSANTGELFF TGTGTCGGGACTAGCGCTAACACCGGGGAGCTGTTTTTT
NA TRBJ2-3 TRBV30 NA CAWSSGKYTDTQYF TGTGCCTGGAGTTCAGGGAAATACACAGATACGCAGTATTTT
NA TRBJ2-7 TRBV11-3 NA CASSRDIQSSYEQYF TGTGCCAGCAGCCGGGACATTCAAAGCTCCTACGAGCAGTACTTC
NA TRBJ2-5 TRBV9 NA CASNQYQETQYF TGTGCCAGCAACCAGTACCAAGAGACCCAGTACTTC
NA TRBJ2-7 TRBV7-5 NA CASSLGPRRVEGEQYF TGTGCCAGCAGCTTGGGACCGCGCCGCGTCGAGGGTGAGCAGTACTTC
NA TRBJ2-7 TRBV1 NA CASSQEVTRSYEQYF TGCGCCAGCAGCCAAGAAGTAACCCGCTCCTACGAGCAGTACTTC
NA TRBJ1-2 TRBV28 NA CASSLDIWYGYTF TGTGCCAGCAGTTTGGACATCTGGTATGGCTACACCTTC
NA TRBJ1-1 TRBV11-3 NA CASSLRALNTEAFF TGTGCCAGCAGCCTACGGGCCTTGAACACTGAAGCTTTCTTT
TRBD2 TRBJ2-5 TRBV15 NA CATSHRGSSGVLETQYF TGTGCCACCAGTCACAGGGGATCTAGCGGGGTTCTAGAGACCCAGTACTTC
NA TRBJ2-7 TRBV18 NA CASSVDKGSYEQYF TGTGCCAGCTCAGTAGACAAGGGTTCCTACGAGCAGTACTTC
NA TRBJ1-5 TRBV11-3 NA CASSLGRRHHSNQPQHF TGTGCCAGCAGCTTAGGAAGGAGGCACCATAGCAATCAGCCCCAGCATTTT
TRBD2 TRBJ2-1 TRBV11-3 NA CASSQGLAGGNEQFF TGTGCCAGCAGCCAGGGACTAGCGGGGGGCAATGAGCAGTTCTTC
NA TRBJ1-1 TRBV7-6 NA CASKLVAGVNTEAFF TGTGCCAGCAAGCTTGTCGCAGGAGTGAACACTGAAGCTTTCTTT
NA TRBJ1-1 TRBV19 NA CASRAGGVTEAFF TGTGCCAGTCGGGCGGGAGGGGTCACTGAAGCTTTCTTT
NA TRBJ1-2 TRBV19 few CASSLTGRDGYTF TGTGCCAGTAGTCTTACAGGGCGAGATGGCTACACCTTC
NA TRBJ1-2 TRBV10-3 once CAISESSGTGYTF TGTGCCATCAGTGAGTCTTCCGGGACTGGCTACACCTTC
TRBD1 TRBJ1-1 TRBV5-1 NA CASSSVTTGSAEAFF TGCGCCAGCAGCTCAGTAACGACAGGGTCCGCTGAAGCTTTCTTT
NA TRBJ1-2 TRBV6-8 NA CASSTSTGTNYGYTF TGTGCCAGCAGTACCTCAACAGGGACTAACTATGGCTACACCTTC
NA TRBJ1-4 TRBV18 few CASSPPRGAHEKLFF TGTGCCAGCTCACCACCGAGGGGCGCGCATGAAAAACTGTTTTTT
TRBD1 TRBJ2-2 TRBV6-8 once CASSPGTERNTGELFF TGTGCCAGCAGTCCAGGGACAGAACGAAATACCGGGGAGCTGTTTTTT
NA TRBJ2-1 TRBV28 NA CASSLWPRRDSRTADYNEQFF TGTGCCAGCAGTTTATGGCCGCGGAGGGACTCAAGGACTGCAGACTACAATGAGCAGTTCTTC
TRBD2 TRBJ2-2 TRBV5-1 NA CASSPHGGRETTGELFF TGCGCCAGCAGCCCCCATGGCGGGCGGGAGACCACCGGGGAGCTGTTTTTT
TRBD2 TRBJ2-1 TRBV12-5 once CASIMTGTRPYNEQFF TGTGCCAGCATAATGACCGGGACTAGGCCCTACAATGAGCAGTTCTTC
NA TRBJ2-3 TRBV6-8 NA CASRKKSTDTQYF TGTGCCAGCAGGAAAAAGAGCACAGATACGCAGTATTTT
TRBD2 TRBJ2-5 TRBV11-1 NA CASSVGLAGGISETQYF TGTGCCAGCAGCGTCGGACTAGCGGGGGGGATCTCCGAGACCCAGTACTTC
NA TRBJ1-5 TRBV6-7 once CASSEGLNYVNNQPQHF TGTGCCAGCAGTGAAGGTTTGAATTATGTAAACAATCAGCCCCAGCATTTT
NA TRBJ2-3 TRBV28 NA CASGLLSGTEKDTQYF TGTGCCAGCGGACTATTGTCCGGGACGGAAAAAGATACGCAGTATTTT
TRBD1 TRBJ1-6 TRBV11-3 NA CASSLAGTGVSNSPLHF TGTGCCAGCAGCCTTGCCGGGACAGGGGTCTCCAATTCACCCCTCCACTTT
NA TRBJ1-5 TRBV11-3 NA CASSSREGNQPQHF TGTGCCAGCAGCTCCAGGGAAGGCAATCAGCCCCAGCATTTT
TRBD1 TRBJ2-7 TRBV6-8 NA CASSEDRVNEQYF TGTGCCAGCAGTGAGGACAGGGTTAACGAGCAGTACTTC
NA TRBJ2-1 TRBV15 NA CATSRGDHSYNEQFF TGTGCCACCAGCAGAGGAGACCACTCCTACAATGAGCAGTTCTTC
NA TRBJ1-2 TRBV19 NA CASSIGQAYGYTF TGTGCCAGTAGTATTGGCCAGGCGTATGGCTACACCTTC
TRBD1 TRBJ1-4 TRBV11-3 NA CASSLGGTGVEKLFF TGTGCCAGCAGCTTGGGGGGGACAGGGGTTGAAAAACTGTTTTTT
NA TRBJ2-3 TRBV6-8 NA CASSYGLGRQYF TGTGCCAGCAGTTACGGTCTAGGGAGGCAGTATTTT
NA TRBJ2-1 TRBV7-5 NA CASSLVPVAYNEQFF TGTGCCAGCAGCTTAGTCCCGGTGGCCTACAATGAGCAGTTCTTC
TRBD1 TRBJ2-6 TRBV6-8 NA CAISWGTGSSGANVLTF TGTGCCATCAGCTGGGGGACAGGGTCTTCTGGGGCCAACGTCCTGACTTTC
NA TRBJ1-5 TRBV7-8 NA CASSLDSGNQPQHF TGTGCCAGCAGCTTAGACAGCGGAAATCAGCCCCAGCATTTT
NA TRBJ2-1 TRBV7-8 NA CASRGKGPNEQFF TGTGCCAGCAGAGGAAAGGGGCCGAATGAGCAGTTCTTC
NA TRBJ1-2 TRBV6-7 NA CASSYSAQDNYGYTF TGTGCCAGCAGTTACTCGGCACAGGATAACTATGGCTACACCTTC
NA TRBJ2-7 TRBV12-5 NA CASMSGETYEQYF TGTGCCAGCATGTCGGGAGAGACCTACGAGCAGTACTTC
TRBD2 TRBJ2-1 TRBV5-1 NA CASSLARSGGANEQFF TGCGCCAGCAGCTTGGCCCGTAGCGGGGGGGCAAATGAGCAGTTCTTC
NA TRBJ2-7 TRBV6-8 NA CASSITPTVSEQYF TGTGCCAGCAGCATAACTCCGACAGTAAGCGAGCAGTACTTC
NA TRBJ2-3 TRBV6-8 NA CASSSADSTDTQYF TGTGCCAGCAGTTCGGCGGATAGCACAGATACGCAGTATTTT
TRBD2 TRBJ2-7 TRBV30 NA CAWSAAGGSYEQYF TGTGCCTGGAGTGCAGCGGGGGGCTCCTACGAGCAGTACTTC
NA TRBJ2-5 TRBV5-1 NA CASSLDRNQETQYF TGCGCCAGCAGCTTAGACAGGAACCAAGAGACCCAGTACTTC
TRBD1 TRBJ1-5 TRBV19 NA CASLPRGAALNQPQHF TGTGCCAGTCTACCCAGGGGGGCCGCTCTGAATCAGCCCCAGCATTTT
TRBD1 TRBJ2-7 TRBV29-1 NA CSVVGTGVLEQYF TGCAGCGTTGTGGGGACAGGGGTTTTGGAGCAGTACTTC